Sequencing of this T cell receptor (beta chain) was carried out in a study of identical twins. With 5 bases removed from V and 3 bases from J, the gap between germline ends came to 10 bases. The CDR3 covers 13 residues. In its sample, this clonotype was seen a few times. Its antigen is not known. TCRdb called the 5' RACE reads again in MiXCR, with one record for every CDR3 protein. The sample has around 490,000 distinct CDR3 sequences; 20% to 25% are singletons. Study observations and caveats: In cord blood, abundant beta clonotypes had fewer insertions; memory showed no trend. Excess sharing by twins proved weaker in beta out-of-frame sequences.

The same data also contributed to another study, on yellow fever vaccine responses in identical twins. In that study: Twins reportedly mounted vaccine T cell responses that seemed partly convergent, partly personalized.

This receptor was obtained from a young woman in good health. This chain links TRBV12-3 or TRBV12-4 with TRBJ2-5, with a possible D match to TRBD2 (6 bases). The sample was CD4+ T cells sorted from blood. CDR3 bases: TGTGCCAGCAGTCAGGACTACAAAGAGACCCAGTACTTC. As protein: CASSQDYKETQYF.